This T cell receptor (beta chain) derives from a study of cytomegalovirus exposure and HLA in healthy donors. General study points: A later analysis reported that several of the most significant clusters appeared to be linked to common viral pathogens, among them Epstein-Barr virus.

Those who donated were healthy bone marrow donors. Though probably carrying unrecorded immune exposures, donors were nominally healthy at sampling. This CDR3 region has 14 residues. Germline V CDR1 and CDR2: MNHEY, SMNVEV (reference sequence). V was trimmed by 2 bases and J by 5 bases, leaving 12 bases between them. This PCR relied on a set of 60 Vbeta primers and 13 Jbeta primers. Data came from immunoSEQ multiplex PCR; TCRdb stores just in-frame clones and leaves some out. This table has roughly 71,000 clones, 70% to 75% appearing once. Comment on this clone: The antigen is not known.

The V call is TRBV27, the J call TRBJ1-1; D perhaps matches TRBD1 (5 bases). The TCR comes from a human donor in good health. Input material: PBMCs. In DNA form, the CDR3 reads TGTGCCAGCAGTTTAAAAGGGCGGGGGACTGAAGCTTTCTTT. Protein product: CASSLKGRGTEAFF.